The subject of this entry is one T cell receptor (beta chain). What it binds is unknown. Profiled with immunoSEQ multiplex PCR; TCRdb holds only in-frame clones, not every one. The table lists some 100,000 clones, over 95% of them singletons. CDR1 and CDR2 (germline): SGHRS, YFSETQ. V gave up 4 bases and J gave up 1 base, with 11 bases separating them. This CDR3 comprises 14 residues. Researchers sequenced unstimulated naive, memory, effector memory and TEMRA subsets in a few donor pairs. The data are from a study of siplizumab effects on memory and regulatory T cells. Study-level findings and limits: Naive T cells seemed more diverse than memory cells and seemed major alloresponse contributors. Phenotypic classification as naive or memory proved unattainable for roughly 80-96% of proliferating CD4+ or CD8+ clones. For siplizumab cultures, the suppressive function of their proliferating Tregs was not confirmed.

The material sequenced was naive CD4+ T cells sorted from blood. The chain couples TRBV5-1 to TRBJ1-1; no reliable D call. The receptor comes from a human donor in good health. DNA of the CDR3: TGCGCCAGCAGCCCCCCGGTGGGGAACACTGAAGCTTTCTTT. Protein sequence: CASSPPVGNTEAFF.